This TCR beta chain derives from a study of T cell responses to AZD1222 COVID-19 vaccine. The germline V gene encodes CDR1 SEHNR and CDR2 FQNEAQ (reference sequence). This CDR3 region has 13 residues. V lost 3 bases and J 5 bases, leaving 8 bases between the germline ends. Profiled with immunoSEQ multiplex PCR; TCRdb holds only in-frame clones, not every one. The sample holds 100,000 to 110,000 clones, 92% seen once. V and J are TRBV7-9 and TRBJ1-3; D call uncertain. This TCR came from an adult in good health. The sample consisted of peripheral blood, taken on day 0 of AZD1222 vaccination. The CDR3 protein is CASSLIGRNTIYF. The CDR3 nucleotides are TGTGCCAGCAGCTTGATTGGGAGAAACACCATATATTTT.